The T cell receptor beta chain under discussion was sequenced for a study of blood T cell repertoires in COVID-19. The wider study: The origin of the acute and convalescent COVID-19 samples was the United States, Italy and Spain. From T cells, B-cell-depleted T cells, or PBMCs came the material, which was cDNA or gDNA.

In the study's own analysis: Scientists estimated how many nucleated cells there were by amplifying reference gene primers. Sequencing used immunoSEQ multiplex PCR; TCRdb keeps in-frame clones, though not all of them. The D gene and trimming were derived from the DNA, and the V and J assignments and clone size from that table. The sample records 95,000 to 100,000 clones, 70% to 85% being singletons. This CDR3 is 15 amino acids long. The J segment lost 1 base and the V segment lost 4 bases, leaving 0 bases of the junction unmatched. Germline loops: CDR1 MGHRA, CDR2 YSYEKL. The material sequenced was peripheral blood. The chain has TRBV4-1 and TRBJ2-3; 12 nucleotides agree with TRBD2. The origin of this receptor is a woman aged 55-70 years with acute or convalescent COVID-19. CDR3 region: CASSRLAGGTDTQYF. In nucleotides, the CDR3 is TGCGCCAGCAGCCGACTAGCGGGGGGCACAGATACGCAGTATTTT.